This passage covers 12 T cell receptor beta chains from one sample sequenced in a study of cytomegalovirus exposure and HLA in healthy donors. PCR primers comprised 60 Vbeta and 13 Jbeta primers. Clones were sequenced by immunoSEQ multiplex PCR, and TCRdb holds only the in-frame ones, with some missing. The sample contains 200,000 to 250,000 clones, less than 80% of which appear only once. The sample was PBMCs. The receptor source for this set is a girl aged 2-10 years in good health and CMV-seronegative.

In this sample, this clone turned up once. The rearrangement joins TRBV11-2 to TRBJ2-7; perhaps TRBD1 as D (5 bases). CDR1 and CDR2 from the germline V gene are SGHAT and FQNNGV. The V gene lost 0 bases and the J gene lost 2 bases, with 11 bases spanning the gap. The CDR3 covers 15 residues. The CDR3 coding sequence is TGTGCCAGCAGCTTAGAGGGCAGGGCCACCTACGAGCAGTACTTC. This codes for CASSLEGRATYEQYF.

This chain links TRBV9 with TRBJ1-2; tentative D call: TRBD1 (6 bases). CDR3 length: 16 amino acids. Trimming left V 0 bases short and J 4 bases short, with 16 bases between. Germline V CDR1 and CDR2: SGDLS, YYNGEE. The CDR3 loop reads CASSVEANLGAYGYTF. CDR3 in DNA: TGTGCCAGCAGCGTAGAGGCTAATTTGGGGGCCTATGGCTACACCTTC. The full variable domain, in which reference TRBV9 and TRBJ1-2 provide the parts outside the CDR3, is DSGVTQTPKHLITATGQRVTLRCSPRSGDLSVYWYQQSLDQGLQFLIQYYNGEERAKGNILERFSAQQFPDLHSELNLSSLELGDSALYFCASSVEANLGAYGYTFGSGTRLTVV.

This clone has only one observation. The genes are TRBV4-1 and TRBJ2-7, with a possible D match to TRBD2 (5 bases). The CDR3 extends over 15 amino acids. Germline V gene sequence: CDR1 MGHRA, CDR2 YSYEKL. Trimming took 2 bases from V and 5 from J, leaving 16 bases between them. The DNA for the CDR3 is TGCGCCAGCAGCCAACGGTACCGGGGATCGGACGAGCAGTACTTC. Protein product: CASSQRYRGSDEQYF.

The chain combines TRBV10-3 with TRBJ2-1, with 12 bases identical to TRBD2. The germline V gene has CDR1 ENHRY and CDR2 SYGVKD. Trimming at V came to 6 bases and at J to 5 bases, leaving 5 bases not matched to a gene. This CDR3 region has 15 residues. The CDR3 nucleotides are TGTGCCATCAGGAGACTAGCGGGAGATGACAATGAGCAGTTCTTC. It yields the protein CAIRRLAGDDNEQFF.

The chain uses TRBV18 and TRBJ2-7; no reliable D call. Trimming removed 3 bases from V and 0 bases from J, with 9 bases in between. This CDR3 has 14 residues. In germline, CDR1 is KGHSH, CDR2 LQKENI. CDR3 nucleotide sequence: TGTGCCAGCTCACCCAGGCAAAGCTCCTACGAGCAGTACTTC. This encodes CASSPRQSSYEQYF.

This chain's CDR3 is CASSLVPQVGYGYTF. Here the CDR3 DNA reads TGCGCCAGCAGCTTGGTTCCCCAGGTAGGCTATGGCTACACCTTC. J is TRBJ1-2 and V is TRBV5-1, with no clear D. The germline V gene encodes CDR1 SGHRS and CDR2 YFSETQ. V was clipped by 0 bases and J by 4 bases, with 13 bases between them. The length of the CDR3 is 15 residues.

This clone was observed a single time. The CDR3 sequence is CASSSSRTGETQYF. In nucleotides, the CDR3 is TGCGCCAGCAGCTCCTCTCGGACAGGGGAAACCCAGTACTTC. This chain connects TRBV5-1 to TRBJ2-5, with 9 bases fitting TRBD1. J lost 8 bases, V lost 3 bases, and 8 bases had no gene match. Germline CDR1 reads SGHRS; CDR2 reads YFSETQ. The CDR3 runs to 14 residues. Using reference TRBV5-1 and TRBJ2-5 for the parts outside the CDR3, the full variable domain is KAGVTQTPRYLIKTRGQQVTLSCSPISGHRSVSWYQQTPGQGLQFLFEYFSETQRNKGNFPGRFSGRQFSNSRSEMNVSTLELGDSALYLCASSSSRTGETQYFGPGTRLLVL.

The chain uses TRBV30 and TRBJ1-5; D may be TRBD1 (5 bases). The germline V gene has CDR1 GTSNPN and CDR2 SVGIG (reference sequence). V was pared by 0 bases and J by 3 bases, with 9 bases between. CDR3 length: 14 residues. CDR3 in amino acids: CAWSVLTDNQPQHF. In DNA, the CDR3 is TGTGCCTGGAGTGTTTTGACAGACAATCAGCCCCAGCATTTT.

The chain carries TRBV18 and TRBJ1-2, with D unresolved. The CDR3 extends over 14 amino acids. V lost 6 bases and J 3 bases, leaving 14 bases between the germline ends. Germline V lookup: CDR1 KGHSH, CDR2 LQKENI. CDR3: CASSPRRAHYGYTF. In nucleotides, the CDR3 is TGTGCCAGCTCCCCTAGACGTGCCCACTATGGCTACACCTTC.

The V and J genes are TRBV6-5 and TRBJ2-3; 10 bases align to TRBD2. The ends lost 7 bases at V and 1 base at J; junction bases unmatched: 2. The CDR3 consists of 14 residues. The V gene's germline CDR1 is MNHEY and CDR2 SVGAGI. CDR3 sequence: CASTGTSGTDTQYF. For the CDR3, the DNA is TGTGCCAGCACCGGGACTAGCGGCACAGATACGCAGTATTTT.

The V call is TRBV6-1, the J call TRBJ1-3; D is perhaps TRBD1 (5 bases). Germline values: CDR1 MNHNS, CDR2 SASEGT. The CDR3 extends over 14 amino acids. V lost 8 bases and J lost 2, with 13 bases in between. The CDR3 protein is CASGAGSTGNTIYF. CDR3 nucleotides: TGTGCCAGCGGGGCGGGGTCTACTGGAAACACCATATATTTT.

This chain joins TRBV4-2 and TRBJ1-5; weak D call: TRBD1 (6 bases). V lost 3 bases, J lost 7 bases, and 22 bases lay in between. Germline lookup yields CDR1 LGHNA and CDR2 YNFKEQ. This CDR3 spans 17 amino acids. Written as DNA, the CDR3 is TGTGCCAGCAGCCATTCTTACAGGGATTTAACGGGACAGCCCCAGCATTTT. Translating gives CASSHSYRDLTGQPQHF.